This TCR beta chain was recorded in a study of PD-L1 blockade in urothelial cancer. Overall study context: Intravenous atezolizumab, 1,200 mg every 3 weeks, was begun by patients at some point between 2012 and 2014.

Described time point: peripheral blood 6 weeks after treatment start. Each patient gave between 1 and 8 samples, pretreatment and on-treatment. This clone turned up a few times. Measured with immunoSEQ multiplex PCR; TCRdb has only the in-frame clones, and not every one. Altogether fewer than 90,000 clones are present, 80% to 95% being singletons, with the ten largest covering 0.7% to 0.9%. Germline trimming cut 3 bases from V and 4 bases from J; bases unmatched to any gene: 6. This CDR3 is 15 amino acids long. The germline V gene encodes CDR1 ENHRY and CDR2 SYGVKD. Sequences were derived from PBMCs, sampled around atezolizumab (anti-PD-L1) treatment. The J gene is TRBJ1-1, the V gene TRBV10-3; TRBD1 aligns across 9 bases. The TCR originated in an elderly woman with urothelial cancer. The CDR3 nucleotides are TGTGCCATCAGTGAAGGACAGGGGATGGGCACTGAAGCTTTCTTT. Its translation: CAISEGQGMGTEAFF.